One sample yielded the 30 T cell receptor beta chains listed below, sequenced in a study of response to subunit inactivated influenza vaccine. From the RT-PCR reads, TCRdb called clonotypes with MiXCR, one entry per CDR3 protein. The data contain around 520,000 distinct CDR3 sequences, 25% of them singletons. The sample consisted of CD4+ T cells sorted from PBMCs, taken around 5 days after vaccination. The receptors here all came from a man over 45 who received an inactivated influenza vaccine.

The chain is built from TRBV15 and TRBJ2-7; TRBD2 agrees at 7 bases. This CDR3 has 13 amino acids. Germline V CDR1 and CDR2: LNHNV, YYDKDF (reference sequence). V dropped 4 bases and J dropped 3; count of bases not matched to a gene: 3. The CDR3 reads CATSKSSGYEQYF. As DNA, the CDR3 is TGTGCCACCAGCAAGTCTAGCGGCTACGAGCAGTACTTC.

V is TRBV7-2 and J is TRBJ2-7, with D possibly matching TRBD2 (7 bases). Per germline, CDR1 SGHTA and CDR2 FQGNSA. Trimming removed 3 bases at V and 2 bases at J, with 14 bases between. This CDR3 contains 15 residues. The CDR3 spells CASSFGRGPTYEQYF. CDR3 nucleotide sequence: TGTGCCAGCAGCTTTGGGCGGGGGCCTACCTACGAGCAGTACTTC.

The chain couples TRBV7-9 to TRBJ2-1; perhaps TRBD1 as D (5 bases). V was cut by 10 bases and J by 14 bases, with 9 bases left in between. Germline CDR1 and CDR2: SEHNR and FQNEAQ (reference sequence). CDR3 length: 8 amino acids. The CDR3 here is CATSQEFF. CDR3 sequence (DNA): TGTGCCACTTCACAGGAGTTCTTC. Full variable domain (rest looked up from reference TRBV7-9 and TRBJ2-1): DTGVSQNPRHKITKRGQNVTFRCDPISEHNRLYWYRQTLGQGPEFLTYFQNEAQLEKSRLLSDRFSAERPKGSFSTLEIQRTEQGDSAMYLCATSQEFFGPGTRLTVL.

This chain links TRBV7-2 with TRBJ2-1, with TRBD2 matching over 9 bases. Germline assignment: CDR1 SGHTA and CDR2 FQGNSA. J was trimmed by 6 bases and V by 8 bases; bases with no gene match: 8. The CDR3 is 14 residues long. CDR3 region: CASSKRGDSNEQFF. CDR3 coding DNA: TGTGCCAGCTCAAAGCGGGGGGACTCCAATGAGCAGTTCTTC.

For this clonotype: At one boundary the junction diverges from the germline segment, which might be a read error. The chain recombines TRBV3-1 with TRBJ2-2, with TRBD2 matching over 8 bases. CDR1 LGHDT and CDR2 YNNKEL come from the germline V gene (reference sequence). The CDR3 is 17 amino acids. CDR3 sequence reads: CASSPRTSLTNTGDLFF. CDR3 bases: TGTGCCAGCAGCCCTCGGACTAGCTTGACGAACACCGGGGACCTGTTTTTT.

This clonotype was detected many times. The chain employs TRBV20-1 and TRBJ2-1, with D possibly TRBD1 on 7 matching bases. From germline, CDR1 is DFQATT and CDR2 SNEGSKA (reference sequence). V shed 6 bases and J shed 4 bases, with 22 bases lying between them. The length of the CDR3 is 16 residues. DNA of the CDR3: TGCAGTGCAGGAGGGACGGACAGGAGGGGATACAATGAGCAGTTCTTC. Amino acids: CSAGGTDRRGYNEQFF.

This clonotype was detected a few times. V is TRBV20-1 and J is TRBJ1-6; D is undetermined. Trimming pared 2 bases from V and 7 bases from J, leaving 12 bases between. CDR1 is DFQATT, CDR2 SNEGSKA, per germline (reference sequence). This CDR3 contains 14 residues. The CDR3 sequence: CSARTSRTNSPLHF. CDR3 sequence (DNA): TGCAGTGCTAGAACATCCCGAACCAATTCACCCCTCCACTTT.

In this sample, this clonotype turned up a few times. This chain connects TRBV20-1 to TRBJ2-7; D perhaps matches TRBD2 (6 bases). The germline V and J ends were trimmed by 0 bases and 6 bases, with 18 bases remaining between them. The germline V gene has CDR1 DFQATT and CDR2 SNEGSKA (reference sequence). The CDR3 runs to 15 residues. The CDR3 protein is CSARDLRGTVSEQYF. CDR3 bases: TGCAGTGCTAGAGATCTGCGCGGGACCGTTTCCGAGCAGTACTTC.

The chain uses TRBV7-9 and TRBJ2-1; 7 bases align to TRBD1. This CDR3 contains 15 residues. J was trimmed by 3 bases and V by 1 base; bases with no gene match: 3. CDR1 is SEHNR, CDR2 FQNEAQ, per germline (reference sequence). The CDR3 coding sequence is TGTGCCAGCAGCTTAGGAGGGGGCGGCTACAATGAGCAGTTCTTC. Translating gives CASSLGGGGYNEQFF.

This clonotype came up many times. The gene calls are TRBV5-5 and TRBJ2-3, with D maybe TRBD1 (6 bases). V dropped 4 bases and J dropped 0 bases, with 15 bases sitting between them. The CDR3 loop spans 16 amino acids. The germline V gene has CDR1 SGHKS and CDR2 YYEKEE (reference sequence). CDR3 amino acids: CASSLLTGISTDTQYF. In nucleotides, the CDR3 is TGTGCCAGCAGCCTCCTGACAGGAATTAGCACAGATACGCAGTATTTT.

This clonotype was seen a handful of times. The chain has TRBV20-1 and TRBJ2-2; 7 nucleotides align to TRBD1. This CDR3 contains 14 residues. Trimming cost V 5 bases and J 0 bases; bases outside gene matches: 3. Germline V gene data show CDR1 as DFQATT and CDR2 as SNEGSKA (reference sequence). The CDR3 DNA sequence: TGCAGTGCTCGGGGACAGTCGAACACCGGGGAGCTGTTTTTT. Translated: CSARGQSNTGELFF.

This clonotype was recorded a few times. The rearrangement links TRBV28 to TRBJ2-2; 7 bases match TRBD2. The CDR3 extends over 15 amino acids. Germline V gives CDR1 MDHEN, CDR2 SYDVKM. The V gene end was trimmed by 6 bases and the J gene end by 3 bases; junction bases not matched to a gene: 7. CDR3 in DNA: TGTGCCAGCAGGCCTAGCGGAGGTTACACCGGGGAGCTGTTTTTT. Its translation: CASRPSGGYTGELFF.

The rearrangement uses TRBV20-1 and TRBJ2-1; D is undetermined. Looked up from germline, CDR1 is DFQATT and CDR2 is SNEGSKA (reference sequence). The CDR3 sequence is 10 residues long. The CDR3 region has the DNA TGCAGCGCTGATTACAATGAGCAGTTCTTC. It encodes CSADYNEQFF.

This clonotype has only a few counts. This rearrangement joins TRBV5-1 to TRBJ2-7; 8 bases agree with TRBD1. This CDR3 region has 16 residues. V trimming: 2 bases; J trimming: 1 base; junction bases outside the gene matches: 8. The germline gives CDR1 SGHRS, CDR2 YFSETQ. CDR3 DNA sequence: TGCGCCAGCAGCTTTACTGCCGGGACAGGTTCCTACGAGCAGTACTTC. Its protein is CASSFTAGTGSYEQYF. The whole variable domain, remainder taken from reference TRBV5-1 and TRBJ2-7, is KAGVTQTPRYLIKTRGQQVTLSCSPISGHRSVSWYQQTPGQGLQFLFEYFSETQRNKGNFPGRFSGRQFSNSRSEMNVSTLELGDSALYLCASSFTAGTGSYEQYFGPGTRLTVT.

This chain joins TRBV7-2 and TRBJ1-4; D unresolved. The CDR3 has 15 amino acids. Germline-derived CDR1 and CDR2 are SGHTA and FQGNSA. Between the trimmed V and J ends, which lost 5 bases and 4 bases, there was a span of 14 bases. The CDR3 sequence: CASSQTQVLNEKLFF. CDR3 DNA sequence: TGTGCCAGCAGCCAGACCCAGGTGCTTAATGAAAAACTGTTTTTT.

The chain joins TRBV12-3 or TRBV12-4 to TRBJ2-5; 12 nucleotides match TRBD2. V shed 2 bases, J shed 1 base, and the junction held 2 bases outside the gene matches. The CDR3 consists of 16 residues. The chain's CDR3 is CASSLRLAGVQETQYF. The DNA for the CDR3 is TGTGCCAGCAGTTTAAGACTAGCGGGGGTCCAAGAGACCCAGTACTTC.

The V and J genes are TRBV6-2 or TRBV6-3 and TRBJ2-3; D is possibly TRBD1 (5 bases). CDR1 MNHEY and CDR2 SVGEGT come from the germline V gene. The CDR3 has 14 residues. Deletions cut 4 bases from V and 5 bases from J, with 13 bases between. The CDR3 coding sequence is TGTGCCAGCAGTTTCGACAGCAAGTTAGATACGCAGTATTTT. It specifies CASSFDSKLDTQYF.

V usage is TRBV6-5 and J usage is TRBJ2-7; 7 nucleotides match TRBD2. This CDR3 is 15 amino acids long. The V gene end was trimmed by 2 bases and the J gene end by 5 bases; junction bases not matched to a gene: 9. In germline, CDR1 is MNHEY, CDR2 SVGAGI. The CDR3 region has the DNA TGTGCCAGCAGTTACGGATCCGGGGGGTCCCACGAGCAGTACTTC. Translating it yields CASSYGSGGSHEQYF.

This clonotype was observed a few times. The rearrangement links TRBV20-1 to TRBJ2-1; 7 bases agree with TRBD1. The CDR3 consists of 18 residues. Losses at the gene ends were 4 bases for V and 0 bases for J; bases not matched to a gene: 15. Germline CDR1 is DFQATT and CDR2 is SNEGSKA (reference sequence). DNA for the CDR3: TGCAGTGCTAAGGCAGGGGGTAACCTTCCGAGCTCCTACAATGAGCAGTTCTTC. Its protein product is CSAKAGGNLPSSYNEQFF.

The genes are TRBV7-8 and TRBJ2-7; TRBD1 aligns across 8 bases. Germline CDR1 is SGHVS and CDR2 is FQNEAQ. The V segment lost 5 bases and the J segment 3 bases; nucleotides outside the gene matches: 21. The CDR3 runs to 19 residues. CDR3 residues: CASSHEILGQAFRIYEQYF. The CDR3 nucleotides are TGTGCCAGCAGCCACGAGATACTGGGACAGGCCTTCAGAATCTACGAGCAGTACTTC.

V usage is TRBV19 and J usage is TRBJ2-5; the D gene is possibly TRBD1 (5 bases). In germline, CDR1 is LNHDA, CDR2 SQIVND (reference sequence). The CDR3 consists of 15 residues. Trimming removed 5 bases at V and 0 bases at J, with 13 bases between. CDR3 region: CASSVTGINQETQYF. The CDR3 bases are TGTGCCAGTAGTGTAACAGGCATCAACCAAGAGACCCAGTACTTC. The variable domain in full, with the rest retrieved from reference TRBV19 and TRBJ2-5, is DGGITQSPKYLFRKEGQNVTLSCEQNLNHDAMYWYRQDPGQGLRLIYYSQIVNDFQKGDIAEGYSVSREKKESFPLTVTSAQKNPTAFYLCASSVTGINQETQYFGPGTRLLVL.

The chain links TRBV7-9 to TRBJ2-1, with 10 bases that match TRBD2. Germline CDR1 is SEHNR and CDR2 is FQNEAQ (reference sequence). The junction had 3 bases not matched to a gene; V was cut back by 4 bases and J by 0 bases. The CDR3 sequence is 16 residues long. Here the CDR3 DNA reads TGTGCCAGCAGCTCTAGCGGGGGAAGCTCCTACAATGAGCAGTTCTTC. Translation: CASSSSGGSSYNEQFF.

The V gene is TRBV20-1, the J gene TRBJ1-3, with D unclear. The CDR3 consists of 14 residues. Trimming left V 4 bases short and J 1 base short, with 11 bases between. Germline CDR1 is DFQATT and CDR2 is SNEGSKA (reference sequence). The CDR3 loop is CSANRALSGNTIYF. The CDR3 nucleotides read TGCAGTGCTAACCGGGCTTTGTCTGGAAACACCATATATTTT.

V is TRBV29-1 and J is TRBJ2-2; D call uncertain. V was pared by 7 bases and J by 1 base, with 10 bases between. Per germline, CDR1 SQVTM and CDR2 ANQGSEA. CDR3 size: 13 residues. CDR3 region: CSARRRNTGELFF. CDR3 DNA: TGCAGCGCGCGTCGCAGGAACACCGGGGAGCTGTTTTTT.

The gene calls are TRBV29-1 and TRBJ2-3; possible D gene TRBD2, 5 bases. This CDR3 region has 16 residues. From germline, CDR1 is SQVTM and CDR2 ANQGSEA. Trimming pared 7 bases from V and 0 bases from J, leaving 20 bases between. The CDR3 DNA reads as TGCAGCGCAAAGAGCTTGCCGGGAACTAGCACAGATACGCAGTATTTT. It codes for CSAKSLPGTSTDTQYF.

The chain couples TRBV11-2 to TRBJ2-1; TRBD1 is a possible D gene (6 bases). Looked up from germline, CDR1 is SGHAT and CDR2 is FQNNGV. This CDR3 region has 14 residues. V was shortened by 5 bases and J by 6 bases, with 14 bases between the two germline ends. CDR3 DNA: TGTGCCAGCAGCCTCGCAGGGGCCCGCAATGAGCAGTTCTTC. This sequence encodes CASSLAGARNEQFF.

As concerns this clonotype: Being one base from a much bigger clone, this may be a read error. This chain joins TRBV5-1 and TRBJ2-3; 10 positions agree with TRBD2. This CDR3 spans 15 amino acids. With V trimmed by 3 bases and J by 5 bases, 6 bases remained unmatched. Per germline, CDR1 SGHRS and CDR2 YFSETQ. DNA of the CDR3: TGCGCCAGCAGCTCAGCGGGAGGGCCGGGAGATACGCAGTATTTT. This codes for CASSSAGGPGDTQYF.

V is TRBV7-9 and J is TRBJ2-5; 10 positions match TRBD1. The CDR3 length is 14 residues. Trimming removed 6 bases from V and 3 bases from J; junction bases left unmatched: 4. Germline V lookup: CDR1 SEHNR, CDR2 FQNEAQ (reference sequence). The CDR3 DNA sequence: TGTGCCAGCAGAACCGGGACAGGGGAAGAGACCCAGTACTTC. Amino acid sequence: CASRTGTGEETQYF.

The chain joins TRBV5-1 to TRBJ2-2; the match to TRBD1 covers 9 bases. The V and J ends lost 3 bases and 6 bases, in that order; junction bases with no gene match: 6. There are 15 residues in the CDR3. CDR1 SGHRS and CDR2 YFSETQ come from the germline V gene. The CDR3 DNA is TGCGCCAGCAGCTCAACCGGGACAGGGTCCGGGGAGCTGTTTTTT. Translating gives CASSSTGTGSGELFF. Complete variable domain (other parts from reference TRBV5-1 and TRBJ2-2): KAGVTQTPRYLIKTRGQQVTLSCSPISGHRSVSWYQQTPGQGLQFLFEYFSETQRNKGNFPGRFSGRQFSNSRSEMNVSTLELGDSALYLCASSSTGTGSGELFFGEGSRLTVL.

This clonotype was detected a few times. The chain is built from TRBV10-1 and TRBJ2-3; D remains ambiguous. CDR1 and CDR2 (germline): WNHNN, SYGVQD (reference sequence). The CDR3 runs 13 residues. V was clipped by 4 bases and J by 2 bases, with 7 bases between them. CDR3 protein: CASSGQPTDTQYF. In nucleotides, the CDR3 is TGCGCCAGCAGTGGCCAACCCACAGATACGCAGTATTTT.